This TCR beta chain was sequenced for a study of T cells in Graves' hyperthyroidism and ophthalmopathy. Patients were excluded because of uncontrolled infection, other autoimmune disease, pregnancy or lactation. PBMCs stemmed from around 9.3 ml fresh peripheral blood. There are many counts of this clonotype. RNA transcripts were the template for amplifying TCR beta CDR3 regions. First-round RT-PCR of the TCR CDR3 relied on the HTBI primer set. MiXCR, run by TCRdb on the multiplex PCR reads, gives a single entry per CDR3 protein. The sample lists about half a million distinct CDR3 sequences, 20% to 25% occurring once. This sequence was found in a woman in her 70s with Graves' ophthalmopathy. The specimen sequenced was blood.

CDR3 sequence (DNA): TGTGCCAGCAGCGTAGTCCCCGACTTGTCGGGTGAGCAGTTCTTC. This translates into CASSVVPDLSGEQFF. This chain uses TRBV9 with TRBJ2-1; D gene unclear. CDR3 length: 15 amino acids. V lost 0 bases and J lost 9, with 16 bases in between. Germline-derived CDR1 and CDR2 are SGDLS and YYNGEE.